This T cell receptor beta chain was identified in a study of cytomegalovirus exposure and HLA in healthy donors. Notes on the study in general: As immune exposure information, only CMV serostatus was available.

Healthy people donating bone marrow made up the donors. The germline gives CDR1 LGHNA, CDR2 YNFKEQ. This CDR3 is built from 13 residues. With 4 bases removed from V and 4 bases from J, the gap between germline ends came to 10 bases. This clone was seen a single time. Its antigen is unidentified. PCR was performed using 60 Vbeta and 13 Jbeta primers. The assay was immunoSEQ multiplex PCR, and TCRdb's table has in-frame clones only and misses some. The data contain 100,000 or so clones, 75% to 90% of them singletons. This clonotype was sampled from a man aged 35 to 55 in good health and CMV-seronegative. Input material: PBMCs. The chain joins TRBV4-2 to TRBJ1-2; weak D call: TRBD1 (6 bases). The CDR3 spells CASSPWTAYGYTF. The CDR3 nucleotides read TGTGCCAGCAGCCCGTGGACAGCCTATGGCTACACCTTC.